This passage covers 5 T cell receptor beta chains from one sample sequenced in a study of tumor and adjacent non-tumor tissue in lung cancer. TCRbeta libraries were built with three rounds of nested PCR, modified from ARM-PCR. TCRdb redid the calling of the multiplex PCR reads with MiXCR, one entry per CDR3 protein. The sample records under 75,000 distinct CDR3 sequences, around 65% being singletons. The template was RNA from unsorted bulk tissue. Distant lung tissue was collected more than 3 cm away from the tumor edge. The specimen sequenced was distant non-tumor lung tissue. These receptors all stem from a woman aged 45-65 years with non-small cell lung cancer.

Comment on this clonotype: An end of the junction does not agree with germline; a read error may underlie this. V and J are TRBV7-2 and TRBJ2-5; 8 bases are a match to TRBD1. The CDR3 is 12 residues long. The germline CDR1 and CDR2 sequences are SGHTA and FQGNSA. CDR3 loop: CASSTRQGSNYF. The CDR3 bases are TGTGCAAGCAGCACACGACAGGGGTCGAACTACTTC.

This clonotype was found many times. This sequence joins TRBV4-1 and TRBJ2-2; 8 nucleotides agree with TRBD1. The CDR3 has 14 residues. CDR1 and CDR2 from the germline V gene are MGHRA and YSYEKL. V was pared by 5 bases and J by 4 bases, with 3 bases of the junction left unmatched. The CDR3 DNA reads TGCGCCAGCAGCTATGGACAGGGCACCGGGGAGCTGTTTTTT. Amino acids: CASSYGQGTGELFF.

Points on this clonotype: An end of the junction does not agree with germline; a read error may underlie this. The rearrangement uses TRBV30 and TRBJ1-5; D not resolved. The CDR3 covers 13 residues. Germline values: CDR1 GTSNPN, CDR2 SVGIG (reference sequence). The CDR3 region is CAWSSGSNQHQHF. The CDR3 DNA follows: TGTGCCTGGAGTTCCGGTAGCAATCAGCACCAGCATTTT.

This clonotype was observed a single time. An end of the junction differs from the germline gene, which may be a read error. The rearrangement links TRBV29-1 to TRBJ2-1, with D perhaps matching TRBD2 (6 bases). There are 16 residues in the CDR3. Looked up from germline, CDR1 is SQVTM and CDR2 is ANQGSEA. In DNA form, the CDR3 reads TGCAGCTTTGAATCTAGCGCTAGACGCTCCTGCAATGAGCAGTTCTTC. Protein sequence: CSFESSARRSCNEQFF.

A word on this clonotype: Mismatch with germline at one junction end may stem from a read error. The rearrangement uses TRBV29-1 and TRBJ2-1; D unclear. Germline CDR1 and CDR2: SQVTM and ANQGSEA. The CDR3 length is 15 residues. The CDR3 DNA sequence: TGCAGCGTTGATTCTCCCCATGGATCCTACAATGAGCAGCTCTTC. Translation: CSVDSPHGSYNEQLF.